These T cell receptor beta chains were read from a single sample in a study of blood T cell repertoires in COVID-19. Method: immunoSEQ multiplex PCR; TCRdb's copy keeps in-frame clones and lacks some. Among hundreds of thousands of clones listed, more than 80% were seen once. The material sequenced was peripheral blood. These receptors were obtained from a woman aged 25-40 years with active or convalescent COVID-19. Each CDR3 is given with its conserved first and last residue. The order of the fields is D gene, clone size, V gene, J gene, CDR3 protein, CDR3 DNA. The D gene is left open where the match is weak. Size is stated for part of the rows, as once, few or many counts, or as a class when the clone is expanded.

>.|once|TRBV5-6|TRBJ2-3
CASSQDRRSGDTQYF
TGTGCCAGCAGCCAGGACAGGCGAAGCGGGGATACGCAGTATTTT
>TRBD1|.|TRBV6-1|TRBJ1-3
CASSELWTGYFSGNTIYF
TGTGCCAGCAGTGAACTCTGGACAGGTTATTTCTCTGGAAACACCATATATTTT
>.|.|TRBV27|TRBJ1-5
CASSSTGHSNQPQHF
TGTGCCAGCAGTTCGACAGGCCATAGCAATCAGCCCCAGCATTTT
>.|.|TRBV27|TRBJ1-1
CASSDTDRSNTEAFF
TGTGCCAGCAGTGATACAGACAGGAGTAACACTGAAGCTTTCTTT
>.|few|TRBV2|TRBJ2-1
CASSLGGNEQFF
TGTGCCAGCAGTTTAGGGGGCAATGAGCAGTTCTTC
>.|.|TRBV25-1|TRBJ2-1
CASSDDLSKCLF
TGTGCCAGCAGTGACGATCTTAGTAAGTGCCTCTTC
>.|many|TRBV9|TRBJ1-2
CASSEQGNYGYTF
TGTGCCAGCAGCGAACAGGGTAACTATGGCTACACCTTC
>.|.|TRBV12-3/TRBV12-4|TRBJ1-1
CASSLGATKQAFF
TGTGCCAGCAGTTTGGGGGCTACCAAGCAAGCTTTCTTT
>TRBD1|.|TRBV7-8|TRBJ2-7
CASSLSDRAYEQYF
TGTGCCAGCAGCTTAAGCGACAGGGCCTACGAGCAGTACTTC
>TRBD1|.|TRBV7-9|TRBJ2-2
CASSVYSGTGHTGELFF
TGTGCCAGCAGCGTATACTCCGGGACAGGGCACACCGGGGAGCTGTTTTTT
>TRBD1|.|TRBV7-2|TRBJ1-5
CASRVTGASNQPQHF
TGTGCCAGCAGGGTAACAGGGGCTAGCAATCAGCCCCAGCATTTT
>TRBD1|.|TRBV2|TRBJ1-5
CASSYDRGRNQPQHF
TGTGCCAGCAGTTATGACAGGGGTCGCAATCAGCCCCAGCATTTT
>.|.|TRBV5-4|TRBJ2-5
CASSLTAKETQYF
TGTGCCAGCAGCTTGACCGCTAAAGAGACCCAGTACTTC
>.|.|TRBV27|TRBJ1-1
CASSSLPGVRADTEAFF
TGTGCCAGCAGTTCACTCCCAGGGGTTCGAGCTGACACTGAAGCTTTCTTT
>.|once|TRBV6-1|TRBJ2-3
CASSEALSRITSTDTQYF
TGTGCCAGCAGTGAAGCATTATCGAGGATCACTAGCACAGATACGCAGTATTTT
>.|.|TRBV27|TRBJ1-1
CASRGPPYYTEAFF
TGTGCCAGCAGGGGGCCACCATATTACACTGAAGCTTTCTTT
>.|.|TRBV20-1|TRBJ2-7
CSASNISYEQYF
TGCAGTGCTAGTAACATTTCCTACGAGCAGTACTTC
>TRBD1|once|TRBV5-1|TRBJ2-7
CASSEGTGLYEQYF
TGCGCCAGCAGCGAGGGGACAGGGTTGTACGAGCAGTACTTC
>.|.|TRBV5-1|TRBJ1-3
CASSLDSGQYSGNTIYF
TGCGCCAGCAGCTTGGATTCTGGGCAATACTCTGGAAACACCATATATTTT
>TRBD2|few|TRBV4-2|TRBJ2-3
CASSQDSAGADTQYF
TGTGCCAGCAGCCAAGATTCCGCGGGGGCAGATACGCAGTATTTT
>TRBD2|.|TRBV19|TRBJ2-7
CASSIYGLAGGIYEQYF
TGTGCCAGTAGTATTTACGGACTAGCGGGAGGGATCTACGAGCAGTACTTC
>TRBD1|.|TRBV10-2|TRBJ1-1
CASRAGGGRNTEAFF
TGCGCCAGCAGGGCAGGGGGCGGTAGGAACACTGAAGCTTTCTTT
>.|.|TRBV4-1|TRBJ2-5
CASSQVASDETQYF
TGCGCCAGCAGCCAAGTGGCTAGCGATGAGACCCAGTACTTC
>.|.|TRBV6-4|TRBJ1-1
CASSDSPGENTEAFF
TGTGCCAGCAGTGACTCCCCGGGGGAGAACACTGAAGCTTTCTTT
>.|.|TRBV4-2|TRBJ1-1
CASSQARVGTEAFF
TGTGCCAGCAGCCAAGCTCGGGTGGGCACTGAAGCTTTCTTT
>TRBD2|once|TRBV4-1|TRBJ2-5
CASSQSLASGAQETQYF
TGCGCCAGCAGCCAAAGTCTGGCTAGCGGAGCCCAAGAGACCCAGTACTTC
>TRBD2|.|TRBV4-1|TRBJ2-1
CASSQDVLAGGPSYNEQFF
TGCGCCAGCAGCCAAGATGTCCTAGCGGGAGGGCCGTCCTACAATGAGCAGTTCTTC
>TRBD1|.|TRBV20-1|TRBJ1-2
CSASNRGRDYGYTF
TGCAGTGCTAGTAACAGGGGGCGCGACTATGGCTACACCTTC
>.|.|TRBV12-3/TRBV12-4|TRBJ1-2
CASSHTGPLGYTF
TGTGCCAGCAGTCACACAGGACCTCTGGGCTACACCTTC
>.|.|TRBV18|TRBJ2-6
CASNTGSGANVLTF
TGTGCCAGCAACACAGGCTCTGGGGCCAACGTCCTGACTTTC
>.|.|TRBV6-6|TRBJ1-4
CASSYTQGSNEKLFF
TGTGCCAGCAGTTATACACAGGGTTCTAATGAAAAACTGTTTTTT
>.|.|TRBV7-2|TRBJ2-3
CASSSLWSRREDTQYF
TGTGCCAGCAGCTCCCTTTGGAGTCGGCGGGAAGATACGCAGTATTTT
>TRBD2|.|TRBV5-4|TRBJ2-1
CASSRGGLTDNEQFF
TGTGCCAGCAGCCGCGGGGGACTCACTGATAATGAGCAGTTCTTC
>.|once|TRBV6-5|TRBJ2-7
CASSNPYSYEQYF
TGTGCCAGCAGTAACCCCTACAGTTACGAGCAGTACTTC
>TRBD2|.|TRBV11-2|TRBJ2-3
CASSLSSGGGDTQYF
TGTGCCAGCAGCTTAAGTAGCGGGGGCGGGGATACGCAGTATTTT
>.|.|TRBV29-1|TRBJ1-1
CSVFLTGISIGTEAFF
TGCAGCGTCTTCCTCACAGGGATTTCTATAGGCACTGAAGCTTTCTTT
>.|once|TRBV12-1|TRBJ2-4
CASRQEGQGFPKNIQYF
TGTGCCAGCAGACAGGAGGGACAGGGCTTCCCCAAAAACATTCAGTACTTC
>.|.|TRBV10-2|TRBJ1-1
CASSMDRDEAFF
TGCGCCAGCAGTATGGACAGAGATGAAGCTTTCTTT
>.|.|TRBV7-2|TRBJ1-2
CASSLDRVNYGYTF
TGTGCCAGCAGCTTAGACAGGGTTAACTATGGCTACACCTTC
>.|.|TRBV27|TRBJ1-1
CASKKTENTEAFF
TGTGCCAGCAAGAAGACAGAGAACACTGAAGCTTTCTTT